This T cell receptor beta chain was identified during a study of neurological immune-mediated disorders. Study-level points and caveats: CDR3 amino acid sequences found in expanded clones were never shared across subjects, suggesting private repertoires in all groups. Whereas HTLV-1-associated myelopathy showed the most TCR clonal expansion, multiple sclerosis showed the least, with levels below those of healthy controls.

This clonotype was seen repeatedly, ten times or more. What it recognizes is unknown. This sample's time point: longitudinal time-point 3. The CDR3 is made up of 15 amino acids. V dropped 7 bases and J dropped 5 bases, with 17 bases sitting between them. One entry per CDR3 protein, called by TCRdb with MiXCR from the 5' RACE reads. The profile shows about 45,000 distinct CDR3 sequences, about 13% of them singletons. The V call is TRBV12-3 or TRBV12-4, the J call TRBJ1-4; D possibly corresponds to TRBD1 (6 bases). What was sequenced was PBMCs. The sequence derives from a young man in good health. CDR3: CASTEPDSGNEKLFF. CDR3 in DNA: TGTGCCAGCACCGAACCGGACAGTGGGAATGAAAAACTGTTTTTT.